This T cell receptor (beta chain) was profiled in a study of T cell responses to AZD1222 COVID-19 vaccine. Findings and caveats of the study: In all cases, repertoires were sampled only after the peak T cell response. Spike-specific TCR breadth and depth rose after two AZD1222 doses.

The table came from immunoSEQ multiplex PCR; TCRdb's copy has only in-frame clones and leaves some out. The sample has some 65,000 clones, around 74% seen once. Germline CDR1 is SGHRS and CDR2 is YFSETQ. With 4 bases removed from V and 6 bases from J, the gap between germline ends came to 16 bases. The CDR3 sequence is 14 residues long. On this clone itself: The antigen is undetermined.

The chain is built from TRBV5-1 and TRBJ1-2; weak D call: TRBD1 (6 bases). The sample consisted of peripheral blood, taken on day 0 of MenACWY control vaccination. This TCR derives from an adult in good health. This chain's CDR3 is CASSPLAGADGYTF. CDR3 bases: TGCGCCAGCAGCCCCCTGGCAGGGGCAGATGGCTACACCTTC.